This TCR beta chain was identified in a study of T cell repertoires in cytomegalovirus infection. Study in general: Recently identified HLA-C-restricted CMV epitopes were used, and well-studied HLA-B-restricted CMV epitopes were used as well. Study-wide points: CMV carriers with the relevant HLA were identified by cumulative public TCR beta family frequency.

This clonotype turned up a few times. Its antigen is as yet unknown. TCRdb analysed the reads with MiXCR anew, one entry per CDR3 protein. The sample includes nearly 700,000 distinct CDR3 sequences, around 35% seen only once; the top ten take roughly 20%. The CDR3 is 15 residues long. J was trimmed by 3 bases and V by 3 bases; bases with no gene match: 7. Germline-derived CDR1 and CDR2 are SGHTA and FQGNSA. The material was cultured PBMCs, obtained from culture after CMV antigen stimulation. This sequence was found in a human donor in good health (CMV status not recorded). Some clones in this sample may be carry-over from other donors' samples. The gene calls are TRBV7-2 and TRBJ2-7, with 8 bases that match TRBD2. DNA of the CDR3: TGTGCCAGCAGCTTGGTGATAGCGGGGAGCTACGAGCAGTACTTC. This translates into CASSLVIAGSYEQYF. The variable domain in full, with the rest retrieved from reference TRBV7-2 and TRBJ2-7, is GAGVSQSPSNKVTEKGKDVELRCDPISGHTALYWYRQSLGQGLEFLIYFQGNSAPDKSGLPSDRFSAERTGGSVSTLTIQRTQQEDSAVYLCASSLVIAGSYEQYFGPGTRLTVT.